This T cell receptor (beta chain) was found in a study of blood T cell repertoires in COVID-19. Study-wide context: The samples span acute and convalescent COVID-19 from the United States, Italy and Spain. T cells, B-cell-depleted T cells, or PBMCs provided the cDNA or gDNA that served as material.

J was trimmed by 7 bases and V by 6 bases; bases with no gene match: 8. The CDR3 is made up of 13 amino acids. Germline lookup yields CDR1 SQVTM and CDR2 ANQGSEA. As originally analysed: Reference gene primer amplification gave nucleated cell count estimates. Clones were sequenced by immunoSEQ multiplex PCR, and TCRdb holds only the in-frame ones, with some missing. V and J calls and clone size follow that table, whereas D and trimming were derived from the DNA. This repertoire shows 270,000 or so clones, around 86% found once; its top ten account for over 2.5%. Recruitment covered some 25 US areas and drew participants whose ages spanned roughly 18 to 89 years.

This TCR derives from a woman under 30 who had recovered from COVID-19. Input material: PBMCs or T cells enriched from blood (not recorded which). The J gene is TRBJ1-5, the V gene TRBV29-1, with 8 bases aligning to TRBD1. The CDR3 bases are TGCAGCGTGGAGGGACAGGTCGGGCAGCCCCAGCATTTT. Amino acids: CSVEGQVGQPQHF.